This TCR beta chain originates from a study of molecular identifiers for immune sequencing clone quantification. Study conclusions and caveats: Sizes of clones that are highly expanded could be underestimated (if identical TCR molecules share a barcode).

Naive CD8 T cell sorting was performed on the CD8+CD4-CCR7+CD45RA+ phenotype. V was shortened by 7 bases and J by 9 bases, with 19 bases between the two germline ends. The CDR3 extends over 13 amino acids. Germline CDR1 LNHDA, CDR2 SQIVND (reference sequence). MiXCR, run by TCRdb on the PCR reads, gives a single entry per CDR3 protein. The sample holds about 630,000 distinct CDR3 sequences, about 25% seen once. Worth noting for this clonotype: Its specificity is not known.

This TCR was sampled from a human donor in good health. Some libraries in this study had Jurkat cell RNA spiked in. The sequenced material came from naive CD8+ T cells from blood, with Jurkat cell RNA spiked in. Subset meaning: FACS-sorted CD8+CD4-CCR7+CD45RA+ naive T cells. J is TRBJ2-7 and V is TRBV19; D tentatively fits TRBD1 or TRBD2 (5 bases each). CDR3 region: CASNQEPGDGQYF. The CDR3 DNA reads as TGTGCCAGTAATCAGGAACCTGGGGACGGGCAGTACTTC.